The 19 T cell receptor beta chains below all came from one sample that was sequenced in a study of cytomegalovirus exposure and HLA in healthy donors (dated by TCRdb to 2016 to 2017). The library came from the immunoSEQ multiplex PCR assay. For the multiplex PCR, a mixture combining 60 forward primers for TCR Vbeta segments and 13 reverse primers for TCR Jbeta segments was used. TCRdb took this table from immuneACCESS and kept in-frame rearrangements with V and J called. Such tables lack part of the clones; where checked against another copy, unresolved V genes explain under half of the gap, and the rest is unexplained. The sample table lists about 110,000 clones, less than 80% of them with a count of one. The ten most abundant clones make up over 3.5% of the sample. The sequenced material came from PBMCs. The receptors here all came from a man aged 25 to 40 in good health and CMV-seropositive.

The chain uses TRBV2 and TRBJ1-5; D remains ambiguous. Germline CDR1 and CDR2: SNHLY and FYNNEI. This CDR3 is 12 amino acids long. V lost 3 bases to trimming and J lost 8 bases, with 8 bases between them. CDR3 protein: CASSDSVEPQHF. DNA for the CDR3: TGTGCCAGCAGTGATTCGGTAGAGCCCCAGCATTTT.

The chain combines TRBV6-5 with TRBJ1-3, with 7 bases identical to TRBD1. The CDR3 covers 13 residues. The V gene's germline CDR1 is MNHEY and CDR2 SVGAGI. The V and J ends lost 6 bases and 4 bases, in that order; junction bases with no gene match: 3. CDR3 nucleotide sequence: TGTGCCAGCAGCCTGACAGGGGGAAACACCATATATTTT. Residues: CASSLTGGNTIYF.

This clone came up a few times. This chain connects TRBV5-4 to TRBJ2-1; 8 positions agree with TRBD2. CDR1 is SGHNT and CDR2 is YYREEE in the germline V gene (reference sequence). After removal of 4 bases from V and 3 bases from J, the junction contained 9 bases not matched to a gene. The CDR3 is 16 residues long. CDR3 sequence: CASSPELAADYNEQFF. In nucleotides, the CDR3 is TGTGCCAGCAGCCCGGAACTAGCGGCAGACTACAATGAGCAGTTCTTC.

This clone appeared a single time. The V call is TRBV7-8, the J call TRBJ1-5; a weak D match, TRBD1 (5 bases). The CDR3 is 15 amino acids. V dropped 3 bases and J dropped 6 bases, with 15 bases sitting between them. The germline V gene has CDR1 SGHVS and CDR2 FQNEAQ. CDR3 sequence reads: CASSFGGGEGQPQHF. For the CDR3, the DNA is TGTGCCAGCAGCTTCGGGGGGGGTGAGGGTCAGCCCCAGCATTTT.

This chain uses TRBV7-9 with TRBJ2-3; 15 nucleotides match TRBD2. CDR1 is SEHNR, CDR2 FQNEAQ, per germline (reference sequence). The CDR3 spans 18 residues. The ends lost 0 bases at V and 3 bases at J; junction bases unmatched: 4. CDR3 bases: TGTGCCAGCAGCTTAGCGTGGACTAGCGGGGGGGCGACAGATACGCAGTATTTT. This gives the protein CASSLAWTSGGATDTQYF.

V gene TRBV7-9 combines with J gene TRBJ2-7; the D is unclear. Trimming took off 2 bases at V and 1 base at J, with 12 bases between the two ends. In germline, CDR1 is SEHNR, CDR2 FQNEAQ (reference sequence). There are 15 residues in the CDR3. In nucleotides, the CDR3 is TGTGCCAGCAGCTTATTGGGCATTTATTCCTACGAGCAGTACTTC. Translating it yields CASSLLGIYSYEQYF.

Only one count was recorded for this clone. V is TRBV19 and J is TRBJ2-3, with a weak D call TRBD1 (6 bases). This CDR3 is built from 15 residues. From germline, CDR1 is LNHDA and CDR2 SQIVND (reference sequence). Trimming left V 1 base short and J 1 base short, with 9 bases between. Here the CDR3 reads CASSIGYRGTDTQYF. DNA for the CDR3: TGTGCCAGTAGTATAGGTTACAGGGGCACAGATACGCAGTATTTT.

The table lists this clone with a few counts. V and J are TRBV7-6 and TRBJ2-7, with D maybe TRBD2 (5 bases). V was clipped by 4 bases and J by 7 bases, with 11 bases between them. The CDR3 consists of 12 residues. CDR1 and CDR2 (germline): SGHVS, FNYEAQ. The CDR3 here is CASSWGTGEQYF. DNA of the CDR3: TGTGCCAGCAGCTGGGGTACGGGGGAGCAGTACTTC.

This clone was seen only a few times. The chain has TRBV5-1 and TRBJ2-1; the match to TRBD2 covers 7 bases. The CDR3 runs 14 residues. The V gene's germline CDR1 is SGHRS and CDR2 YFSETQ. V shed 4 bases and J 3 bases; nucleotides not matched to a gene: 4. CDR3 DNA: TGCGCCAGCAGCGATAGCGGGTTCTACAATGAGCAGTTCTTC. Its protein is CASSDSGFYNEQFF.

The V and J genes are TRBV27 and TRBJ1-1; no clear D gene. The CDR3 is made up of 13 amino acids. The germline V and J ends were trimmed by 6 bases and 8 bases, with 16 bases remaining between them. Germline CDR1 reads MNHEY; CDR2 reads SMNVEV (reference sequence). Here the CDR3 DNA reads TGTGCCAGCAGCCTGTCGGAGAGAGTCGAAGCTTTCTTT. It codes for CASSLSERVEAFF.

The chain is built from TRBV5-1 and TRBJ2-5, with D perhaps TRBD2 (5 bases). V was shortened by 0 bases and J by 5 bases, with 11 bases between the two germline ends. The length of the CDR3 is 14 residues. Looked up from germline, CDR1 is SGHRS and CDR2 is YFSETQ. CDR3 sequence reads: CASSLGLRRETQYF. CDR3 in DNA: TGCGCCAGCAGCTTGGGGCTCAGGAGGGAGACCCAGTACTTC.

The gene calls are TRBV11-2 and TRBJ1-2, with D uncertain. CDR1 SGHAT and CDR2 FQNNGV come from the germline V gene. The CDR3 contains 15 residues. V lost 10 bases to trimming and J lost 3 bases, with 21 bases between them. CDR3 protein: CATRPPGTGDYGYTF. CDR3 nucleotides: TGTGCCACCCGACCCCCGGGAACTGGGGACTATGGCTACACCTTC.

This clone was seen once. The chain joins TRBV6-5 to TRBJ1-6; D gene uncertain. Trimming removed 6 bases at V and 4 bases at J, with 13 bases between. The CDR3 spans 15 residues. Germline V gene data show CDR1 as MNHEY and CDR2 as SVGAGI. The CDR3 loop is CASREDGLYNSPLHF. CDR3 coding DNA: TGTGCCAGCAGGGAGGACGGCCTTTATAATTCACCCCTCCACTTT.

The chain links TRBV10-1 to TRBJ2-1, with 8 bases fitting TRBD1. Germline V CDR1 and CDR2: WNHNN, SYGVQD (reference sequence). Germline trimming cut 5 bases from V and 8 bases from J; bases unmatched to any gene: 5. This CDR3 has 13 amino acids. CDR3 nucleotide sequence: TGCGCCAGCAGTCCACAGGGGGTGGATGAGCAGTTCTTC. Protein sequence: CASSPQGVDEQFF.

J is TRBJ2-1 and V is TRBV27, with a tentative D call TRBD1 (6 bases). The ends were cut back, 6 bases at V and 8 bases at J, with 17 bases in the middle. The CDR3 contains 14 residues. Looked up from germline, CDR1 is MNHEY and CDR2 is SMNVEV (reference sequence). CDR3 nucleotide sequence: TGTGCCAGCAGATCTGGGATGGGGGCAGATGAGCAGTTCTTC. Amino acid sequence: CASRSGMGADEQFF.

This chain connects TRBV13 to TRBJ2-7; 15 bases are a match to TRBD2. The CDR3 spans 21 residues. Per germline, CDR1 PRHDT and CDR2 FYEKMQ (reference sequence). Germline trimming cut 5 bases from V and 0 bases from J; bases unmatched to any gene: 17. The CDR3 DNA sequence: TGTGCCAGCAGCGGAAACCCCGTAGGACTAGCGGGGGGGTCCAGCTCCTACGAGCAGTACTTC. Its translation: CASSGNPVGLAGGSSSYEQYF. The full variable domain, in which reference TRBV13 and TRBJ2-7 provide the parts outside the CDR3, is AAGVIQSPRHLIKEKRETATLKCYPIPRHDTVYWYQQGPGQDPQFLISFYEKMQSDKGSIPDRFSAQQFSDYHSELNMSSLELGDSALYFCASSGNPVGLAGGSSSYEQYFGPGTRLTVT.

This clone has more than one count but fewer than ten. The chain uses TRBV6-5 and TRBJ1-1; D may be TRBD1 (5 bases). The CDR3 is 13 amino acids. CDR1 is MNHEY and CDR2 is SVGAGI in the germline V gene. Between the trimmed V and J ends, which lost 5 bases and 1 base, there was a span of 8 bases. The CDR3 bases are TGTGCCAGCAGTCGGACACAGAACACTGAAGCTTTCTTT. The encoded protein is CASSRTQNTEAFF.

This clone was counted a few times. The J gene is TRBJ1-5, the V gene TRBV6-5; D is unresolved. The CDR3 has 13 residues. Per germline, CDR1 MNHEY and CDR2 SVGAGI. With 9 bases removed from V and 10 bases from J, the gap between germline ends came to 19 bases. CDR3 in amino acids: CASSTTRWQPQHF. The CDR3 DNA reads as TGTGCCAGTTCGACAACTCGCTGGCAACCCCAGCATTTT.

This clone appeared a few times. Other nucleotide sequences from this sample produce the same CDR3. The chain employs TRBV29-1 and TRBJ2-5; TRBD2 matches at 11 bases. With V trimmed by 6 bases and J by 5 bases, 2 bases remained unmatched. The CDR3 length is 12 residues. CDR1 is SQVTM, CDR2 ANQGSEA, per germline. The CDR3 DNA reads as TGCAGCGTCTTAGCGGGAGGGGAGACCCAGTACTTC. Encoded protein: CSVLAGGETQYF.